The subject of this entry is one T cell receptor (beta chain). This sample was taken from a study of blood T cell repertoires in COVID-19. Study at large: Samples came from the United States, Italy and Spain, spanning acute and convalescent COVID-19. PBMCs, B-cell-depleted T cells, or T cells provided the cDNA or gDNA that made up the material.

This CDR3 is built from 15 residues. Unmatched junction bases numbered 3, after V lost 7 bases and J lost 2 bases. Germline V gives CDR1 SNHLY, CDR2 FYNNEI. Original analysis: For nucleated cells, counts were estimated from reference gene primer amplification. TCRdb's copy holds only in-frame clones and misses some; the assay was immunoSEQ multiplex PCR. V and J calls plus clone size are reproduced from that table; the DNA served to infer D and trimming. The sample has over 150,000 clones, roughly four fifths seen once. The origin of this receptor is a woman older than 75 with acute or convalescent COVID-19. This sequence joins TRBV2 and TRBJ1-5, with 12 bases that match TRBD1. The material sequenced was peripheral blood. CDR3 loop: CASIGTGGGNQPQHF. The CDR3, as DNA: TGTGCCAGCATAGGGACAGGGGGCGGCAATCAGCCCCAGCATTTT.